The T cell receptor beta chain under discussion was sequenced for a study of molecular identifiers for immune sequencing clone quantification. This clonotype was detected many times. TCRdb processed the PCR reads anew with MiXCR; each CDR3 protein has one entry. The table includes about 510,000 distinct CDR3 sequences, 25% detected once. Germline loops: CDR1 MNHEY, CDR2 SMNVEV (reference sequence). The V gene end was trimmed by 0 bases and the J gene end by 3 bases; junction bases not matched to a gene: 3. This CDR3 has 15 amino acids. Sequencing was carried out using naive CD8+ T cells from blood, with Jurkat cell RNA spiked in. Subset of the sample: FACS-sorted CD8+CD4-CCR7+CD45RA+ naive T cells. The chain carries TRBV27 and TRBJ2-7, with 9 bases that match TRBD1. This sequence originates from a human donor in good health. Some libraries in this study had Jurkat cell RNA spiked in. The CDR3 DNA reads as TGTGCCAGCAGTTTATCGGGGACAGGGCACTACGAGCAGTACTTC. The encoded protein is CASSLSGTGHYEQYF.